This passage covers 13 T cell receptor beta chains from one sample sequenced in a study of technical replicates of blood from several donors. Only in-frame clones appear in the TCRdb table, and some are missing; sequencing was by immunoSEQ multiplex PCR. In the table there are about 14,000 clones, approximately 80% of which are singletons. The source material was PBMCs. All receptors come from a human donor in good health.

CDR3 in amino acids: CASSDGGQGGPTDTQYF. CDR3 nucleotides: TGTGCCAGCAGTGACGGAGGACAGGGCGGCCCCACAGATACGCAGTATTTT. The chain uses TRBV6-4 and TRBJ2-3; 8 bases are a match to TRBD1. Trimming removed 2 bases from V and 2 bases from J; junction bases left unmatched: 9. CDR1 and CDR2 (germline): MRHNA, SNTAGT. The CDR3 consists of 17 residues.

This sequence joins TRBV6-1 and TRBJ1-2, with 10 bases that match TRBD1. With V trimmed by 6 bases and J by 5 bases, 9 bases remained unmatched. CDR3 length equals 15 residues. CDR1 MNHNS and CDR2 SASEGT come from the germline V gene. CDR3 region: CASSSTRGQGYGYTF. The CDR3 region has the DNA TGTGCCAGCAGCTCTACCCGGGGACAGGGGTATGGCTACACCTTC.

The CDR3 DNA reads as TGTGCCAGCAGCAGATCCGGGACAGGGGACACTGAAGCTTTCTTT. Translating it yields CASSRSGTGDTEAFF. The chain carries TRBV5-6 and TRBJ1-1; 10 bases align to TRBD1. This CDR3 contains 15 residues. Germline CDR1 and CDR2: SGHDT and YYEEEE. With 4 bases clipped from V and 3 bases from J, the junction kept 6 bases outside the gene matches.

The chain uses TRBV27 and TRBJ2-7; D possibly corresponds to TRBD2 (6 bases). CDR1 and CDR2 (germline): MNHEY, SMNVEV (reference sequence). Trimming pared 10 bases from V and 0 bases from J, leaving 13 bases between. This CDR3 contains 13 residues. The CDR3 DNA reads as TGTGCCATTCGGAGGGTTGGCTCCTACGAGCAGTACTTC. Its translation is CAIRRVGSYEQYF.

V usage is TRBV7-9 and J usage is TRBJ2-6; 7 bases are shared with TRBD1. Germline V gene lookup returns CDR1 SEHNR and CDR2 FQNEAQ (reference sequence). This CDR3 contains 18 residues. V shed 5 bases and J 0 bases; nucleotides not matched to a gene: 10. This chain's CDR3 is CASSPGTVFSSGANVLTF. CDR3 DNA: TGTGCCAGCAGCCCAGGGACAGTTTTCAGCTCTGGGGCCAACGTCCTGACTTTC. The whole variable domain, filled in from reference TRBV7-9 and TRBJ2-6, reads DTGVSQNPRHKITKRGQNVTFRCDPISEHNRLYWYRQTLGQGPEFLTYFQNEAQLEKSRLLSDRFSAERPKGSFSTLEIQRTEQGDSAMYLCASSPGTVFSSGANVLTFGAGSRLTVL.

The rearrangement joins TRBV6-6 to TRBJ2-7; TRBD1 agrees at 10 bases. This CDR3 is 16 amino acids long. V gave up 2 bases and J gave up 4 bases; unmatched junction bases: 8. CDR1 MNHNY and CDR2 SVGAGI come from the germline V gene (reference sequence). The CDR3 protein is CASSYPRTGGGYEQYF. In nucleotides, the CDR3 is TGTGCCAGCAGTTACCCCAGGACAGGGGGTGGTTACGAGCAGTACTTC.

The chain carries TRBV5-1 and TRBJ2-3; D is unclear. The CDR3 spans 14 residues. Trimming stripped 0 bases from V and 0 bases from J, with 5 bases between. From germline, CDR1 is SGHRS and CDR2 YFSETQ. Written as DNA, the CDR3 is TGCGCCAGCAGCTTGGATACTAGCACAGATACGCAGTATTTT. Protein sequence: CASSLDTSTDTQYF.

The chain joins TRBV19 to TRBJ2-1, with 7 bases matching TRBD1. This CDR3 is built from 15 residues. Trimming cost V 5 bases and J 7 bases; bases outside gene matches: 11. Germline values: CDR1 LNHDA, CDR2 SQIVND (reference sequence). The CDR3 DNA reads TGTGCCAGTAGTCAAGACAGGGCGTCAATAAATGAGCAGTTCTTC. Translation: CASSQDRASINEQFF.

The chain couples TRBV6-1 to TRBJ1-2, with 11 bases that match TRBD1. This CDR3 contains 13 residues. Germline V CDR1 and CDR2: MNHNS, SASEGT. The V gene end was trimmed by 4 bases and the J gene end by 6 bases; junction bases not matched to a gene: 1. CDR3 DNA: TGTGCCAGCAGTGTGGGACAGGGGGATGGCTACACCTTC. Its translation is CASSVGQGDGYTF.

This clone was counted only a few times. This sequence joins TRBV18 and TRBJ2-2; D is possibly TRBD1 (6 bases). The CDR3 has 16 residues. The germline CDR1 and CDR2 sequences are KGHSH and LQKENI. V was cut by 5 bases and J by 3 bases, with 16 bases left in between. Here the CDR3 reads CASSAVRTADTGELFF. The DNA of the CDR3 is TGTGCCAGCTCAGCCGTCAGGACAGCGGACACCGGGGAGCTGTTTTTT.

The rearrangement links TRBV2 to TRBJ2-7; no clear D gene. Per the germline V gene, CDR1 is SNHLY and CDR2 is FYNNEI. The CDR3 sequence is 13 residues long. Trimming cost V 0 bases and J 5 bases, with 8 bases left between them. The CDR3 is CASSEALQNEQYF. The CDR3 nucleotides read TGTGCCAGCAGTGAAGCGCTTCAGAACGAGCAGTACTTC.

This rearrangement joins TRBV19 to TRBJ1-1; D might be TRBD1 (6 bases). V lost 4 bases, J lost 0 bases, and 12 bases lay in between. This CDR3 has 15 amino acids. Germline assignment: CDR1 LNHDA and CDR2 SQIVND (reference sequence). The CDR3: CASSKTGTMNTEAFF. The CDR3 DNA is TGTGCCAGTAGTAAGACAGGTACAATGAACACTGAAGCTTTCTTT.

V usage is TRBV5-1 and J usage is TRBJ2-7; a weak D match, TRBD2 (7 bases). The germline CDR1 and CDR2 sequences are SGHRS and YFSETQ. The V gene lost 4 bases and the J gene lost 3 bases, with 14 bases spanning the gap. CDR3 length equals 14 residues. In DNA form, the CDR3 reads TGCGCCAGCAGCCCACGGGGGGCGGACTACGAGCAGTACTTC. Translating it yields CASSPRGADYEQYF.